Below are 25 T cell receptor beta chains sequenced from a single sample in a study of vaccination effects on CD4 cells after COVID-19. Cells that had been cultured for 10 days were the source of isolated CD4+ T cells. Either the mRNA-1273 or the BNT162b2 vaccine was given to participants as two doses. Assay used: immunoSEQ multiplex PCR; TCRdb lists only in-frame clones, some missing. Altogether tens of thousands of clones are present, around 74% being singletons, with the ten largest covering under 2.5%. Their specific antigens are unknown. The material was CD4+ T cells from PBMCs cultured without peptide, obtained after COVID-19 vaccination. The receptors stem from a human donor who received a COVID-19 vaccine.

The rearrangement uses TRBV9 and TRBJ1-3, with 11 positions matching TRBD1. V dropped 4 bases and J dropped 8; count of bases not matched to a gene: 11. CDR3 length: 16 amino acids. In germline, CDR1 is SGDLS, CDR2 YYNGEE. The CDR3 DNA follows: TGTGCCAGCAGCCCAGGACAGGGGGCTGTTTGGGACACCATATATTTT. Translating gives CASSPGQGAVWDTIYF.

This sequence joins TRBV11-2 and TRBJ2-7; D tentatively reads TRBD1 or TRBD2 (5 bases each). V was clipped by 4 bases and J by 2 bases, with 9 bases between them. Germline assignment: CDR1 SGHAT and CDR2 FQNNGV. The CDR3 has 13 residues. The CDR3 DNA reads as TGTGCCAGCAGCTCCGGGACCGCCTACGAGCAGTACGTC. Translating it yields CASSSGTAYEQYV.

The sample holds a few counts of this clone. V is TRBV6-5 and J is TRBJ1-6; D remains ambiguous. The length of the CDR3 is 14 residues. Germline-derived CDR1 and CDR2 are MNHEY and SVGAGI. Trimming left V 6 bases short and J 13 bases short, with 19 bases between. CDR3 bases: TGTGCCAGCAGCTATAGCATATTCCGGTCGCCCCTCCACTTT. It translates to CASSYSIFRSPLHF.

This rearrangement joins TRBV2 to TRBJ2-7; D not resolved. V was clipped by 5 bases and J by 4 bases, with 9 bases between them. This CDR3 comprises 12 residues. CDR1 SNHLY and CDR2 FYNNEI come from the germline V gene. For the CDR3, the DNA is TGTGCCAGCAGTCGACACAGTTACGAGCAGTACGTC. Protein product: CASSRHSYEQYV.

The CDR3 is CASSLVGSGGTADNEKLFF. The CDR3 DNA reads TGTGCCAGTAGTCTAGTGGGTTCGGGGGGGACAGCGGATAATGAAAAACTGTTTTTT. J is TRBJ1-4 and V is TRBV19; 7 bases line up with TRBD1. Germline lookup yields CDR1 LNHDA and CDR2 SQIVND (reference sequence). This CDR3 is built from 19 residues. J lost 4 bases, V lost 5 bases, and 19 bases had no gene match.

This chain joins TRBV11-3 and TRBJ2-1; 10 nucleotides align to TRBD2. Germline V gives CDR1 SGHNT, CDR2 YENEEA. CDR3 length: 16 amino acids. Trimming cost V 1 base and J 3 bases; bases outside gene matches: 3. The CDR3 spells CASSLAGTSDYNEQFF. The CDR3 bases are TGTGCCAGCAGCTTAGCCGGGACTAGCGACTACAATGAGCAGTTCTTC. Full variable domain (outside the CDR3, taken from reference TRBV11-3 and TRBJ2-1): EAGVVQSPRYKIIEKKQPVAFWCNPISGHNTLYWYLQNLGQGPELLIRYENEEAVDDSQLPKDRFSAERLKGVDSTLKIQPAELGDSAVYLCASSLAGTSDYNEQFFGPGTRLTVL.

The chain combines TRBV6-5 with TRBJ1-4, with 8 positions matching TRBD1. Germline lookup yields CDR1 MNHEY and CDR2 SVGAGI. V lost 5 bases and J lost 3; bases outside the gene matches: 2. CDR3 length: 14 residues. The CDR3 is CASSKTGANEKLFF. CDR3 DNA: TGTGCCAGCAGTAAGACAGGGGCTAATGAAAAACTGTTTTTT.

The chain is built from TRBV6-6 and TRBJ2-1; D is possibly TRBD1 (5 bases). V lost 5 bases to trimming and J lost 2 bases, with 16 bases between them. Germline CDR1 MNHNY, CDR2 SVGAGI (reference sequence). This CDR3 contains 16 residues. Here the CDR3 reads CASSPSRETTYNEQFF. CDR3 bases: TGTGCCAGCAGTCCATCCAGGGAAACCACCTACAATGAGCAGTTCTTC.

The chain carries TRBV28 and TRBJ1-1, with D uncertain. This CDR3 region has 13 residues. V dropped 6 bases and J dropped 4 bases, with 12 bases sitting between them. CDR1 is MDHEN, CDR2 SYDVKM, per germline. The DNA of the CDR3 is TGTGCCAGCAGGAGGTTAGGGAGCACTGAAGCTTTCTTT. Its protein product is CASRRLGSTEAFF.

DNA for the CDR3: TGCGCCAGCAGTCATACCGCCGATCTGACTAGCGGGGCCTACAATGAGCAGTTCTTC. It is translated as CASSHTADLTSGAYNEQFF. The V call is TRBV23-1, the J call TRBJ2-1; TRBD2 aligns across 11 bases. TRBV23-1 is classed as an ORF, of uncertain function. With V trimmed by 3 bases and J by 2 bases, 12 bases remained unmatched. The length of the CDR3 is 19 residues.

The rearrangement joins TRBV10-3 to TRBJ1-1; D may be TRBD1 (6 bases). The CDR3 totals 12 residues. Germline loops: CDR1 ENHRY, CDR2 SYGVKD. Trimming cost V 7 bases and J 11 bases, with 17 bases left between them. CDR3 region: CAINGRGGNAFF. The CDR3 region has the DNA TGTGCCATCAATGGCCGAGGGGGGAACGCTTTCTTT.

The sample holds one count of this clone. J is TRBJ2-2 and V is TRBV19; weak D call: TRBD2 (6 bases). Germline loops: CDR1 LNHDA, CDR2 SQIVND (reference sequence). The V and J ends lost 3 bases and 4 bases respectively, with 9 bases between them. The length of the CDR3 is 14 residues. As DNA, the CDR3 is TGTGCCAGTAGTATGGCGGGGAGCACCGGGGAGCTGTTTTTT. Residues: CASSMAGSTGELFF.

The chain uses TRBV7-2 and TRBJ1-6; no definite D call. This CDR3 has 14 amino acids. Germline V gene sequence: CDR1 SGHTA, CDR2 FQGNSA. V lost 3 bases and J 0 bases, leaving 3 bases between the germline ends. Here the CDR3 reads CASSLSSYNSPLHF. The CDR3 DNA is TGTGCCAGCAGCTTGAGCTCCTATAATTCACCCCTCCACTTT.

The chain is built from TRBV9 and TRBJ1-4, with D maybe TRBD1 (5 bases). The CDR3 contains 16 residues. The germline V and J ends were trimmed by 3 bases and 8 bases, with 20 bases remaining between them. Germline V CDR1 and CDR2: SGDLS, YYNGEE. The CDR3 sequence: CASSAGVGGGDEKLFF. The CDR3 DNA reads TGTGCCAGCAGCGCGGGGGTTGGGGGGGGTGACGAAAAACTGTTTTTT.

CDR3 protein: CASSQVEDRGYGYTF. The CDR3 region has the DNA TGTGCCAGCAGCCAAGTCGAAGACAGGGGCTATGGCTACACCTTC. This chain joins TRBV14 and TRBJ1-2; TRBD1 aligns across 8 bases. The germline gives CDR1 SGHDN, CDR2 FVKESK. This CDR3 is built from 15 residues. V trimming: 1 base; J trimming: 4 bases; junction bases outside the gene matches: 5.

The genes are TRBV7-9 and TRBJ1-5, with unresolved D. The CDR3 has 18 amino acids. Trimming stripped 8 bases from V and 2 bases from J, with 25 bases between. CDR1 and CDR2 (germline): SEHNR, FQNEAQ (reference sequence). The DNA for the CDR3 is TGTGCCAGCCAGTGTGGCCCACGGACCGGGCAAGGCAATCAGCCCCAGCATTTT. Translation: CASQCGPRTGQGNQPQHF.

The rearrangement links TRBV21-1 to TRBJ1-3; TRBD1 is taken as the D call from the table, unchecked against the DNA. TRBV21-1 is a pseudogene. The length of the CDR3 is 17 residues. CDR3 bases: TGTGCCAGCAGCGAGAGGGGGGACAGGGGCGAGGGAAACACCATATATTTT. This gives the protein CASSERGDRGEGNTIYF.

CDR3 coding DNA: TGTGCCAGCACCCCGGGGACTTCCGGCAATGAGCAGTTCTTC. Its protein product is CASTPGTSGNEQFF. The chain combines TRBV6-5 with TRBJ2-1, with D perhaps TRBD2 (6 bases). Germline V gene sequence: CDR1 MNHEY, CDR2 SVGAGI. V lost 7 bases and J lost 6, with 16 bases in between. CDR3 size: 14 residues.

The chain uses TRBV4-3 and TRBJ2-1, with 9 bases identical to TRBD2. CDR1 and CDR2 (germline): LGHNA, YSLEER. The CDR3 extends over 14 amino acids. The junction had 5 bases not matched to a gene; V was cut back by 4 bases and J by 7 bases. The CDR3 DNA sequence: TGCGCCAGCAGCCGCGGGGGGGCGGAAAATGAGCAGTTCTTC. Translated: CASSRGGAENEQFF.

This clone was picked up one time. V and J are TRBV6-2 or TRBV6-3 and TRBJ1-1; 9 nucleotides match TRBD1. The CDR3 contains 18 residues. J was trimmed by 6 bases and V by 2 bases; bases with no gene match: 16. Germline V gene lookup returns CDR1 MNHEY and CDR2 SVGEGT. CDR3 DNA: TGTGCCAGCAGTTACGCGACGGACAGGGGCCCTCCCTTGCCTGAAGCTTTCTTT. Protein: CASSYATDRGPPLPEAFF.

The rearrangement uses TRBV23-1 and TRBJ2-5; a possible D gene is TRBD1 (6 bases). TRBV23-1 belongs to the ORF category, with a function that is uncertain. With 3 bases removed from V and 2 bases from J, the gap between germline ends came to 13 bases. This CDR3 spans 15 amino acids. In DNA, the CDR3 is TGCGCCAGCAGTCAGACCCAGGGGAGACAAGAGACCCAGTACTTC. It specifies CASSQTQGRQETQYF.

J is TRBJ1-2 and V is TRBV2; 9 bases agree with TRBD1. Per the germline V gene, CDR1 is SNHLY and CDR2 is FYNNEI. CDR3 length: 14 residues. Trimming cost V 3 bases and J 9 bases; bases outside gene matches: 8. CDR3 sequence reads: CASSDGTGSMSYTF. The CDR3 nucleotides read TGTGCCAGCAGTGATGGGACAGGGTCTATGAGCTACACCTTC.

The CDR3 nucleotides read TGTGCCAGTAGTGAAAGGGGGATTATTTATGGCTACACCTTC. As protein: CASSERGIIYGYTF. The chain employs TRBV19 and TRBJ1-2, with a tentative D call TRBD1 (6 bases). V was shortened by 5 bases and J by 5 bases, with 15 bases between the two germline ends. The germline CDR1 and CDR2 sequences are LNHDA and SQIVND (reference sequence). This CDR3 spans 14 amino acids.

The chain links TRBV28 to TRBJ2-5, with D perhaps matching TRBD1 or TRBD2 (5 bases each). Germline CDR1 reads MDHEN; CDR2 reads SYDVKM. CDR3 length: 15 amino acids. V lost 5 bases and J 0 bases, leaving 13 bases between the germline ends. The DNA of the CDR3 is TGTGCCAGCAGTCACGGGACGGCGAACCAAGAGACCCAGTACTTC. As protein: CASSHGTANQETQYF.

This chain links TRBV2 with TRBJ1-2; no reliable D call. CDR1 is SNHLY, CDR2 FYNNEI, per germline. Trimming removed 3 bases at V and 0 bases at J, with 11 bases between. CDR3 size: 15 residues. In nucleotides, the CDR3 is TGTGCCAGCAGTGATGGGGTAGAGACTAACTATGGCTACACCTTC. Amino acids: CASSDGVETNYGYTF.